The 9 T cell receptor beta chains below come from one sample, sequenced in a study of OX40 agonist ivuxolimab in advanced cancers. Assay: immunoSEQ multiplex PCR; the TCRdb copy retains only in-frame clones and omits some. The sample holds around 53,000 clones, around 81% seen once. The input for sequencing was CD4+ or CD8+ T cells sorted from blood, taken in a trial of the OX40 agonist ivuxolimab. These receptor sequences come from an adult with an advanced solid tumor such as melanoma, head and neck, liver or kidney cancer.

The V and J genes are TRBV18 and TRBJ2-5, with D perhaps TRBD2 (6 bases). Deletions cut 1 base from V and 3 bases from J, with 6 bases between. The CDR3 loop spans 13 amino acids. Looked up from germline, CDR1 is KGHSH and CDR2 is LQKENI. CDR3 in amino acids: CASSPLAEETQYF. In DNA form, the CDR3 reads TGTGCCAGCTCACCACTAGCGGAAGAGACCCAGTACTTC.

This chain links TRBV30 with TRBJ1-2; D is uncertain. V was trimmed by 4 bases and J by 5 bases, leaving 8 bases between them. CDR1 GTSNPN and CDR2 SVGIG come from the germline V gene (reference sequence). The CDR3 contains 11 residues. The CDR3 nucleotides read TGTGCCTGGACGCCGCAGTATGGCTACACCTTC. Translation: CAWTPQYGYTF. Full variable domain (rest looked up from reference TRBV30 and TRBJ1-2): SQTIHQWPATLVQPVGSPLSLECTVEGTSNPNLYWYRQAAGRGLQLLFYSVGIGQISSEVPQNLSASRPQDRQFILSSKKLLLSDSGFYLCAWTPQYGYTFGSGTRLTVV.

The gene calls are TRBV7-2 and TRBJ2-5; D gene unclear. Trimming cost V 3 bases and J 3 bases, with 8 bases left between them. Germline lookup yields CDR1 SGHTA and CDR2 FQGNSA. The CDR3 is made up of 13 amino acids. Here the CDR3 DNA reads TGTGCCAGCAGCTTGTGGGGTGAAGAGACCCAGTACTTC. This sequence encodes CASSLWGEETQYF.

In this sample, this clone turned up once. The chain employs TRBV7-2 and TRBJ2-1; perhaps TRBD2 as D (6 bases). Germline CDR1 SGHTA, CDR2 FQGNSA. Trimming pared 6 bases from V and 2 bases from J, leaving 11 bases between. This CDR3 region has 14 residues. This CDR3 reads CASRRGNTYNEQFF. The DNA of the CDR3 is TGTGCCAGCAGACGGGGGAACACCTACAATGAGCAGTTCTTC.

The rearrangement joins TRBV19 to TRBJ2-3, with D hard to call. The V gene lost 2 bases and the J gene lost 1 base, with 10 bases spanning the gap. From germline, CDR1 is LNHDA and CDR2 SQIVND (reference sequence). The CDR3 spans 15 residues. The chain's CDR3 is CASSIRHQRTDTQYF. In nucleotides, the CDR3 is TGTGCCAGTAGTATACGACACCAACGCACAGATACGCAGTATTTT.

V and J are TRBV18 and TRBJ1-6; D is unclear. Germline lookup yields CDR1 KGHSH and CDR2 LQKENI. V lost 5 bases, J lost 9 bases, and 8 bases lay in between. The CDR3 is 12 residues long. DNA of the CDR3: TGTGCCAGCTCAGACGGGGTTTCACCCCTCCACTTT. It encodes CASSDGVSPLHF.

The V gene is TRBV6-1, the J gene TRBJ2-7; maybe TRBD2 (5 bases). The length of the CDR3 is 16 residues. CDR1 is MNHNS, CDR2 SASEGT, per germline. The V end lost 0 bases, the J end lost 1 base, and 13 bases lay between the germline ends. The CDR3 DNA reads as TGTGCCAGCAGTGAAGCATGGGCGGGCAGGTCCTACGAGCAGTACTTC. This translates into CASSEAWAGRSYEQYF.

The V gene is TRBV19, the J gene TRBJ1-3; D gene unclear. V lost 4 bases, J lost 8 bases, and 9 bases lay in between. This CDR3 spans 12 amino acids. Germline CDR1 and CDR2: LNHDA and SQIVND (reference sequence). The CDR3 spells CASSTLVHTIYF. The CDR3 DNA reads as TGTGCCAGTAGTACCCTCGTACACACCATATATTTT.

The chain has TRBV27 and TRBJ1-1; a possible D gene is TRBD1 (6 bases). CDR1 is MNHEY and CDR2 is SMNVEV in the germline V gene (reference sequence). Trimming pared 2 bases from V and 4 bases from J, leaving 8 bases between. CDR3 size: 13 residues. DNA for the CDR3: TGTGCCAGCAGTTTAGGCAGGGGCACTGAAGCTTTCTTT. This sequence encodes CASSLGRGTEAFF.